This paragraph reports one TCR beta chain. In germline, CDR1 is ENHRY, CDR2 SYGVKD. This CDR3 has 13 residues. V lost 4 bases and J lost 4, with 7 bases in between. This entry is derived from a study of T-cell reconstitution after alpha-beta-depleted transplantation in children. Library preparation (for TCRbeta) was performed with unique molecular identifiers. TCRdb re-analysed the PCR reads in MiXCR, keeping a single row per CDR3 protein. The table has a few hundred thousand distinct CDR3 sequences, about 11% seen once. This TCR was recovered from a human donor who donated a stem cell graft to a child with acute myeloid leukemia. The gene calls are TRBV10-3 and TRBJ1-4; D gene ambiguous. The sequences come from PBMCs from the stem cell graft donor, collected from the stem cell graft. The CDR3 coding sequence is TGTGCCATCAGTGTAGCGAGTAATGAAAAACTGTTTTTT. As protein: CAISVASNEKLFF.